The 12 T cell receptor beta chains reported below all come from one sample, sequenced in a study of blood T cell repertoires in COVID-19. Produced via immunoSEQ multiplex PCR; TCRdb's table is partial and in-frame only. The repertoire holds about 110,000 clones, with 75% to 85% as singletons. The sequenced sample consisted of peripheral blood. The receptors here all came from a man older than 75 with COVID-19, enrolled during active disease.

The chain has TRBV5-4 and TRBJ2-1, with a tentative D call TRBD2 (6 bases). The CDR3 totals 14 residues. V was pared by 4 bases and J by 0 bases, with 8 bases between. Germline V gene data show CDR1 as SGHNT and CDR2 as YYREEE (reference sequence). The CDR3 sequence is CASSAGPSYNEQFF. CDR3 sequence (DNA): TGTGCCAGCAGCGCGGGACCCTCCTACAATGAGCAGTTCTTC.

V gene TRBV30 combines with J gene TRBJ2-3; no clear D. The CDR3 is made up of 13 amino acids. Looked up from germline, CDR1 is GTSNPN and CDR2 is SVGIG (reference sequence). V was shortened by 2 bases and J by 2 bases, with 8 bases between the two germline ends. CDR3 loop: CAWSYTSTDTQYF. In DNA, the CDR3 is TGTGCCTGGAGTTACACCTCCACAGATACGCAGTATTTT.

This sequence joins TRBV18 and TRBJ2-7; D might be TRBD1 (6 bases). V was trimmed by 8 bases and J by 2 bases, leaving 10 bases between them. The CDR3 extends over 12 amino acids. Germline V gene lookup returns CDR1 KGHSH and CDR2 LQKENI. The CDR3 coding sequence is TGTGCCAGCGGACAGACCCCCTACGAGCAGTACTTC. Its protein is CASGQTPYEQYF.

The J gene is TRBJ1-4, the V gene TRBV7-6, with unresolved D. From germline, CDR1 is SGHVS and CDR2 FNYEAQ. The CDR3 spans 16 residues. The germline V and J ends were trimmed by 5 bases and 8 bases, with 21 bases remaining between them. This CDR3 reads CASSRGRTGSREKLFF. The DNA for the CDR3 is TGTGCCAGCAGCCGCGGCAGGACCGGGAGCAGGGAAAAACTGTTTTTT.

DNA of the CDR3: TGTGCCAGCAGCCTCACGACAGATCTCCAGGAGACCCAGTACTTC. As protein: CASSLTTDLQETQYF. The V and J genes are TRBV28 and TRBJ2-5, with D tentatively TRBD1 (5 bases). Germline lookup yields CDR1 MDHEN and CDR2 SYDVKM. V lost 6 bases and J 5 bases, leaving 19 bases between the germline ends. There are 15 residues in the CDR3. Full variable domain (missing parts from reference TRBV28 and TRBJ2-5): DVKVTQSSRYLVKRTGEKVFLECVQDMDHENMFWYRQDPGLGLRLIYFSYDVKMKEKGDIPEGYSVSREKKERFSLILESASTNQTSMYLCASSLTTDLQETQYFGPGTRLLVL.

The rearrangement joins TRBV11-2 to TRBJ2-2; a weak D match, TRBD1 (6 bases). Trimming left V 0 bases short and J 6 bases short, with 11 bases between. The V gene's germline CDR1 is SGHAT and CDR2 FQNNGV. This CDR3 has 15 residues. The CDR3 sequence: CASSLDRGRAGELFF. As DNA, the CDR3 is TGTGCCAGCAGCTTAGACAGGGGTCGCGCCGGGGAGCTGTTTTTT.

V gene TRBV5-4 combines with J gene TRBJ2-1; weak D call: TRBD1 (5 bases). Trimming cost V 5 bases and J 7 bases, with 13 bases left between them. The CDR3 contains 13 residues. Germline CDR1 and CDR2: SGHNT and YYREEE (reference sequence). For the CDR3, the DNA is TGTGCCAGCAGTTACATCCAGGGTAATGAGCAGTTCTTC. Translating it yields CASSYIQGNEQFF.

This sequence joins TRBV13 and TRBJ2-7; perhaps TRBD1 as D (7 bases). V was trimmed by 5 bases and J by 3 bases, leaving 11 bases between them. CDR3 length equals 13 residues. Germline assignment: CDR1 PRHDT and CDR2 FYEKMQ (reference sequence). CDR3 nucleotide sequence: TGTGCCAGCAGCCGCGGGACAGTCTACGAGCAGTACTTC. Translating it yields CASSRGTVYEQYF.

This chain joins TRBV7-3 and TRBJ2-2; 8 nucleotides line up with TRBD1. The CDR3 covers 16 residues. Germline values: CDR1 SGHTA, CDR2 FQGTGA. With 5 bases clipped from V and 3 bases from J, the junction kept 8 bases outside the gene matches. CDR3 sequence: CASSPWTGLDTGELFF. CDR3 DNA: TGTGCCAGCAGCCCCTGGACAGGGCTGGACACCGGGGAGCTGTTTTTT.

The CDR3 is CASSQSPGTSYEQYF. CDR3 sequence (DNA): TGCGCCAGCAGCCAGAGCCCTGGGACATCTTACGAGCAGTACTTC. V and J are TRBV4-1 and TRBJ2-7; weak D call: TRBD1 (6 bases). The germline gives CDR1 MGHRA, CDR2 YSYEKL. Trimming removed 3 bases from V and 4 bases from J, with 16 bases in between. The CDR3 is made up of 15 amino acids.

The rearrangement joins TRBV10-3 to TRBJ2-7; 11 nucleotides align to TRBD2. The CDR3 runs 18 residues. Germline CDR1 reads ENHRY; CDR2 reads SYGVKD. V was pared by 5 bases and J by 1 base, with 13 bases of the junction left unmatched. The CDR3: CAISPRTSGLSRSYEQYF. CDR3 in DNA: TGTGCCATCAGTCCTAGGACTAGCGGGCTCTCAAGGTCCTACGAGCAGTACTTC.

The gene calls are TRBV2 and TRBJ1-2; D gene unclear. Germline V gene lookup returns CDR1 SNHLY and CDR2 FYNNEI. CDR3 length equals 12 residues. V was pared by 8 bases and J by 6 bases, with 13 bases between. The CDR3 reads CASAPGGHGYTF. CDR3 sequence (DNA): TGTGCCAGCGCACCGGGAGGGCATGGCTACACCTTC.